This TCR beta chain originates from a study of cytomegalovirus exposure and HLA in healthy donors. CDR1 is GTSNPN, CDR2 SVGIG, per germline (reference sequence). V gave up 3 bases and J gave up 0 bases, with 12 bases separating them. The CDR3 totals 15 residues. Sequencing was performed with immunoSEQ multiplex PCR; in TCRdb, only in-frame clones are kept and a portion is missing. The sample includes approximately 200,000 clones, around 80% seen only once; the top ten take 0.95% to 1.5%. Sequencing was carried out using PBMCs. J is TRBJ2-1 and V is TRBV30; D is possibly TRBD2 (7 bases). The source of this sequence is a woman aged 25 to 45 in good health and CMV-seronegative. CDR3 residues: CAWRERGGSYNEQFF. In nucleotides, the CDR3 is TGTGCCTGGAGGGAAAGGGGGGGCTCCTACAATGAGCAGTTCTTC.